This TCR beta chain was observed in a study of blood T cell repertoires in COVID-19. At the level of the study: Nucleic acid was either cDNA or gDNA, and it came from T cells, B-cell-depleted T cells, or PBMCs.

This CDR3 spans 16 amino acids. Germline trimming cut 6 bases from V and 2 bases from J; bases unmatched to any gene: 11. The germline gives CDR1 MGHDK, CDR2 SYGVNS. TCRdb's copy holds only in-frame clones and misses some; the assay was immunoSEQ multiplex PCR. The table shows tens of thousands of clones, with 86% occurring only once. This chain links TRBV25-1 with TRBJ2-3; 7 nucleotides agree with TRBD1. Sequenced material: peripheral blood. The TCR comes from a woman older than 75 with acute or convalescent COVID-19. CDR3 residues: CASRPGTDLYTDTQYF. The DNA of the CDR3 is TGTGCCAGCAGACCCGGGACAGACCTTTACACAGATACGCAGTATTTT. Filled out from reference TRBV25-1 and TRBJ2-3, the complete variable domain reads EADIYQTPRYLVIGTGKKITLECSQTMGHDKMYWYQQDPGMELHLIHYSYGVNSTEKGDLSSESTVSRIRTEHFPLTLESARPSHTSQYLCASRPGTDLYTDTQYFGPGTRLTVL.